This TCR beta chain was profiled in a study of OX40 agonist ivuxolimab in advanced cancers. About the research overall: Among those enrolled, mean age was 60 years (range roughly 20 to 85) and approximately 80% were male. Of the participants, approximately 40% had some prior anti-PD-1, anti-PD-L1 or anti-CTLA-4 therapy, which was allowed. Study-level results: At 0.1 to 3.0 mg/kg and by week 6, CD4+ and CD8+ T cells in the blood had expanded clonally.

Blood sampling took place at baseline, cycle 4 day 1, and cycle 7 day 1. Concerning this clone itself: Its antigen remains unidentified.

Libraries were prepared by immunoSEQ multiplex PCR; TCRdb keeps only in-frame clonotypes and omits some of them. The repertoire has about 60,000 clones, approximately 90% of them found once; the top ten carry 4% to 5%. V lost 4 bases and J 0 bases, leaving 6 bases between the germline ends. Looked up from germline, CDR1 is LNHDA and CDR2 is SQIVND (reference sequence). The length of the CDR3 is 13 residues. This chain uses TRBV19 with TRBJ1-2, with D perhaps matching TRBD1 (5 bases). The sample was CD4+ or CD8+ T cells sorted from blood, taken in a trial of the OX40 agonist ivuxolimab. The TCR originated in an adult with an advanced solid tumor such as melanoma, head and neck, liver or kidney cancer. CDR3 DNA: TGTGCCAGTAGTAACAGGACTAACTATGGCTACACCTTC. Residues: CASSNRTNYGYTF.